These 17 T cell receptor beta chains were sequenced from one sample in a study of CD8 T cells in Susac syndrome. Roughly 0.45 to 1 ug RNA was reverse transcribed with random hexamers. TCRdb itself ran the immunoSEQ multiplex PCR reads through MiXCR, one entry per CDR3 protein. Here the sample spans more than 80,000 distinct CDR3 sequences, approximately 95% being singletons. Sequenced sample: CD8+ T cells from PBMCs. These receptors all stem from a human donor with Susac syndrome.

This chain joins TRBV12-3 or TRBV12-4 and TRBJ2-5; TRBD2 matches 10 bases. The CDR3 runs 17 residues. V shed 3 bases, J shed 0 bases, and the junction held 7 bases outside the gene matches. CDR3 protein: CASSFPGTSGDQETQYF. The CDR3 DNA sequence: TGTGCCAGCAGTTTTCCGGGTACTAGCGGGGACCAAGAGACCCAGTACTTC.

This chain joins TRBV27 and TRBJ1-5; possibly TRBD1 for D (5 bases). Germline CDR1 reads MNHEY; CDR2 reads SMNVEV (reference sequence). V dropped 5 bases and J dropped 6 bases, with 14 bases sitting between them. The CDR3 consists of 14 residues. In DNA, the CDR3 is TGTGCCAGCAGTCCCAGCCAGGGTGGTCAGCCCCAGCATTTT. Protein: CASSPSQGGQPQHF.

This rearrangement joins TRBV13 to TRBJ1-2, with D perhaps TRBD1 (6 bases). Per germline, CDR1 PRHDT and CDR2 FYEKMQ (reference sequence). V lost 6 bases to trimming and J lost 8 bases, with 19 bases between them. The CDR3 has 14 residues. The CDR3 reads CASSLSRGAAGYTF. The CDR3, as DNA: TGTGCCAGCAGTCTAAGTAGGGGGGCCGCGGGCTACACCTTC.

The chain joins TRBV9 to TRBJ1-2; D unclear. Germline-derived CDR1 and CDR2 are SGDLS and YYNGEE. The CDR3 is 13 residues long. V shed 0 bases and J shed 4 bases, with 7 bases lying between them. The CDR3 sequence: CASSVGAAYGYTF. The CDR3 DNA sequence: TGTGCCAGCAGCGTAGGAGCTGCCTATGGCTACACCTTC.

The genes are TRBV25-1 and TRBJ2-5; either TRBD1 or TRBD2 may supply D (5 bases each). CDR3 length: 13 residues. Germline CDR1 reads MGHDK; CDR2 reads SYGVNS. Deletions cut 4 bases from V and 3 bases from J, with 9 bases between. The CDR3 spells CASSAGTEETQYF. CDR3 coding DNA: TGTGCCAGCAGTGCGGGGACGGAAGAGACCCAGTACTTC.

The rearrangement joins TRBV24-1 to TRBJ1-1; D not resolved. This CDR3 is 14 amino acids long. Trimming took off 3 bases at V and 0 bases at J, with 7 bases between the two ends. The germline V gene encodes CDR1 KGHDR and CDR2 SFDVKD. The CDR3 loop reads CATSDRGLNTEAFF. Written as DNA, the CDR3 is TGTGCCACCAGTGATCGTGGATTGAACACTGAAGCTTTCTTT.

The genes are TRBV25-1 and TRBJ1-4; D gene unclear. Trimming took 7 bases from V and 3 from J, leaving 9 bases between them. This CDR3 spans 13 amino acids. Per germline, CDR1 MGHDK and CDR2 SYGVNS. In DNA, the CDR3 is TGTGCCAGCACATTTGGGTCTAATGAAAAACTGTTTTTT. Its protein product is CASTFGSNEKLFF. The entire variable domain, with the rest obtained from reference TRBV25-1 and TRBJ1-4, is as follows: EADIYQTPRYLVIGTGKKITLECSQTMGHDKMYWYQQDPGMELHLIHYSYGVNSTEKGDLSSESTVSRIRTEHFPLTLESARPSHTSQYLCASTFGSNEKLFFGSGTQLSVL.

The chain is built from TRBV9 and TRBJ2-6; D is ambiguous. Germline V gene sequence: CDR1 SGDLS, CDR2 YYNGEE. V lost 4 bases to trimming and J lost 1 base, with 3 bases between them. CDR3 length: 13 residues. CDR3 sequence: CASSKSGANVLTF. The CDR3 DNA follows: TGTGCCAGCAGCAAATCTGGGGCCAACGTCCTGACTTTC.

The rearrangement links TRBV9 to TRBJ2-3; D ambiguous. This CDR3 comprises 16 residues. CDR1 and CDR2 (germline): SGDLS, YYNGEE. Deletions cut 4 bases from V and 0 bases from J, with 15 bases between. The CDR3 DNA is TGTGCCAGCAGCCCCCACTCCGATGTGAGCACAGATACGCAGTATTTT. It encodes CASSPHSDVSTDTQYF.

A single count supports this clonotype. The rearrangement joins TRBV15 to TRBJ2-5; 7 positions agree with TRBD1. The V and J ends lost 1 base and 4 bases, in that order; junction bases with no gene match: 9. The CDR3 length is 16 residues. CDR1 is LNHNV and CDR2 is YYDKDF in the germline V gene (reference sequence). The CDR3 DNA sequence: TGTGCCACCAGCAGAGCCGACAGGGCTCCTATAGAGACCCAGTACTTC. Translated, it gives CATSRADRAPIETQYF.

The chain links TRBV20-1 to TRBJ2-1; no definite D call. This CDR3 contains 13 residues. Trimming cost V 0 bases and J 9 bases, with 12 bases left between them. From germline, CDR1 is DFQATT and CDR2 SNEGSKA (reference sequence). The CDR3 bases are TGCAGTGCTAGAGATCTGGGTTTCGTTGAGCAGTTCTTC. Its protein is CSARDLGFVEQFF.

The chain couples TRBV3-1 to TRBJ1-2; no clear D. Germline V CDR1 and CDR2: LGHDT, YNNKEL (reference sequence). This CDR3 has 15 amino acids. V lost 0 bases and J 8 bases, leaving 16 bases between the germline ends. CDR3 sequence (DNA): TGTGCCAGCAGCCAAGATCCCACGGAGTACTGGGGCTACACCTTC. Translating it yields CASSQDPTEYWGYTF.

The genes are TRBV13 and TRBJ2-7; TRBD2 matches at 14 bases. Trimming took 5 bases from V and 0 from J; bases not matched to a gene: 15. The CDR3 length is 20 residues. Germline CDR1 and CDR2: PRHDT and FYEKMQ (reference sequence). CDR3 nucleotide sequence: TGTGCCAGCAGCCCCACCCCCGGACTAGCGGGGGGCATGAGCTCCTACGAGCAGTACTTC. Translation: CASSPTPGLAGGMSSYEQYF.

This clonotype was seen a single time. The J gene is TRBJ1-2, the V gene TRBV4-1, with 7 bases fitting TRBD1. The germline gives CDR1 MGHRA, CDR2 YSYEKL. With V trimmed by 0 bases and J by 5 bases, 6 bases remained unmatched. The CDR3 length is 15 residues. CDR3 region: CASSQDKGAFYGYTF. As DNA, the CDR3 is TGCGCCAGCAGCCAAGATAAGGGGGCCTTTTATGGCTACACCTTC.

The genes are TRBV12-3 or TRBV12-4 and TRBJ1-1; D call uncertain. The CDR3 runs 13 residues. With 3 bases removed from V and 1 base from J, the gap between germline ends came to 6 bases. The CDR3 loop is CASSLPGNTEAFF. Here the CDR3 DNA reads TGTGCCAGCAGTTTGCCAGGGAACACTGAAGCTTTCTTT.

The V call is TRBV5-8, the J call TRBJ1-5; TRBD1 aligns across 8 bases. This CDR3 contains 16 residues. From germline, CDR1 is SGHTS and CDR2 YDEGEE. V lost 3 bases and J lost 5; bases outside the gene matches: 10. The DNA for the CDR3 is TGTGCCAGCAGCTCCGAAGGACAGGGCCGGCATCAGCCCCAGCATTTT. Translated, it gives CASSSEGQGRHQPQHF.

The CDR3 sequence: CASSLEIQGGSPLHF. The CDR3 coding sequence is TGTGCCAGCAGCTTAGAGATACAGGGAGGGTCACCCCTCCACTTT. The J gene is TRBJ1-6, the V gene TRBV7-8; perhaps TRBD1 as D (6 bases). The CDR3 runs 15 residues. Trimming stripped 1 base from V and 10 bases from J, with 14 bases between. Per the germline V gene, CDR1 is SGHVS and CDR2 is FQNEAQ.